One and the same sample provided the 18 T cell receptor beta chains below, sequenced in a study of cytomegalovirus exposure and HLA in healthy donors. With 60 Vbeta and 13 Jbeta primers, the PCR was carried out. Clones were read by immunoSEQ multiplex PCR, and TCRdb kept only the in-frame ones, dropping some. In the table there are about 140,000 clones, about 75% of which are singletons. The specimen sequenced was PBMCs. The source of these receptors is a man aged 35 to 55 in good health and CMV-seronegative.

The table lists this clone with a few counts. V and J are TRBV4-2 and TRBJ2-5, with 8 bases fitting TRBD2. V gave up 2 bases and J gave up 4 bases; unmatched junction bases: 12. The CDR3 consists of 17 residues. Germline loops: CDR1 LGHNA, CDR2 YNFKEQ. CDR3: CASSQMSGGPGSETQYF. The CDR3, as DNA: TGTGCCAGCAGCCAAATGAGCGGGGGTCCGGGTTCAGAGACCCAGTACTTC.

V usage is TRBV27 and J usage is TRBJ2-7, with 8 bases aligning to TRBD1. Germline values: CDR1 MNHEY, CDR2 SMNVEV (reference sequence). V dropped 6 bases and J dropped 3; count of bases not matched to a gene: 10. The CDR3 loop spans 15 amino acids. Here the CDR3 reads CASSPPGQVFYEQYF. CDR3 bases: TGTGCCAGCAGCCCACCGGGACAGGTCTTCTACGAGCAGTACTTC.

The rearrangement joins TRBV28 to TRBJ1-5; possible D gene TRBD1, 5 bases. Germline values: CDR1 MDHEN, CDR2 SYDVKM. The CDR3 runs 17 residues. Trimming pared 3 bases from V and 4 bases from J, leaving 19 bases between. In DNA, the CDR3 is TGTGCCAGCAGTTTCCATTGGGGGGGGAAAGGGAATCAGCCCCAGCATTTT. Translating it yields CASSFHWGGKGNQPQHF.

The chain joins TRBV5-1 to TRBJ2-3; 7 bases fit TRBD2. The CDR3 covers 15 residues. Germline V gives CDR1 SGHRS, CDR2 YFSETQ. V lost 5 bases and J lost 4; bases outside the gene matches: 10. This CDR3 reads CASSLGLVIADTQYF. The DNA of the CDR3 is TGCGCCAGCAGTCTTGGACTAGTCATCGCAGATACGCAGTATTTT.

This chain uses TRBV6-5 with TRBJ2-3; tentative D call: TRBD1 (5 bases). The CDR3 spans 13 residues. Trimming pared 6 bases from V and 4 bases from J, leaving 11 bases between. In germline, CDR1 is MNHEY, CDR2 SVGAGI. CDR3 sequence: CASRNRNPDTQYF. In DNA, the CDR3 is TGTGCCAGCAGGAACAGGAACCCAGATACGCAGTATTTT.

V and J are TRBV4-1 and TRBJ2-1; 7 bases map to TRBD1. Germline CDR1 is MGHRA and CDR2 is YSYEKL. This CDR3 contains 15 residues. Trimming removed 0 bases from V and 7 bases from J; junction bases left unmatched: 6. Here the CDR3 DNA reads TGCGCCAGCAGCCAAGATCCCTCAGGGGGTAATGAGCAGTTCTTC. It encodes CASSQDPSGGNEQFF.

The J gene is TRBJ2-3, the V gene TRBV2; tentatively, D is TRBD1 (5 bases). Germline CDR1 reads SNHLY; CDR2 reads FYNNEI. CDR3 length: 15 residues. V lost 6 bases, J lost 1 base, and 14 bases lay in between. This CDR3 is CASRLGAAGTDTQYF. CDR3 coding DNA: TGTGCCAGCAGGTTAGGGGCCGCCGGCACAGATACGCAGTATTTT.

This clone was recorded a few times. The chain employs TRBV19 and TRBJ1-1, with a tentative D call TRBD1 (5 bases). This CDR3 has 17 amino acids. The V gene lost 6 bases and the J gene lost 0 bases, with 20 bases spanning the gap. Germline loops: CDR1 LNHDA, CDR2 SQIVND (reference sequence). CDR3 loop: CASSKWAGGGMNTEAFF. CDR3 coding DNA: TGTGCCAGTAGCAAATGGGCCGGGGGAGGCATGAACACTGAAGCTTTCTTT.

J is TRBJ2-7 and V is TRBV6-1; tentatively, D is TRBD1 (6 bases). The CDR3 length is 14 residues. Germline CDR1 MNHNS, CDR2 SASEGT. The V and J ends lost 6 bases and 2 bases respectively, with 14 bases between them. The CDR3 nucleotides read TGTGCCAGCAGACTTCGACAGGCCGCCTACGAGCAGTACTTC. Protein sequence: CASRLRQAAYEQYF.

The chain uses TRBV9 and TRBJ2-4, with D possibly matching TRBD1 (5 bases). The length of the CDR3 is 13 residues. Germline V gives CDR1 SGDLS, CDR2 YYNGEE. The V end was cut by 4 bases, the J end by 5 bases, with 10 bases between. The CDR3 region is CASSKQAENIQYF. The CDR3 region has the DNA TGTGCCAGCAGCAAACAGGCAGAAAACATTCAGTACTTC.

CDR3: CASSYPGTADIYF. The CDR3 DNA follows: TGTGCCAGCAGTTACCCAGGGACAGCTGACATATATTTT. This chain connects TRBV6-5 to TRBJ1-3, with 7 bases identical to TRBD1. The CDR3 has 13 residues. The V gene end was trimmed by 2 bases and the J gene end by 12 bases; junction bases not matched to a gene: 7. The V gene's germline CDR1 is MNHEY and CDR2 SVGAGI.

The chain joins TRBV19 to TRBJ2-7; TRBD1 aligns across 9 bases. This CDR3 spans 13 amino acids. J lost 7 bases, V lost 6 bases, and 7 bases had no gene match. Germline V CDR1 and CDR2: LNHDA, SQIVND (reference sequence). CDR3 protein: CASSRDRAREQYF. The CDR3 bases are TGTGCCAGTAGCAGGGACAGGGCTCGGGAGCAGTACTTC.

This clone showed up many times. CDR3 nucleotide sequence: TGTGCCAGCAGTTACTCCGGAGATGGAAACACCATATATTTT. This sequence encodes CASSYSGDGNTIYF. V gene TRBV6-5 combines with J gene TRBJ1-3, with D uncertain. The germline gives CDR1 MNHEY, CDR2 SVGAGI. There are 14 residues in the CDR3. Trimming stripped 0 bases from V and 3 bases from J, with 6 bases between.

The chain has TRBV10-3 and TRBJ2-5; weak D call: TRBD1 (6 bases). The closer fit of TRBJ2-7 to the DNA end suggests the J call may be wrong. The CDR3 length is 11 residues. Germline V CDR1 and CDR2: ENHRY, SYGVKD. CDR3 sequence (DNA): TGTGCCATCAGGGACAGATACGAGCAGTACTTC. Its protein product is CAIRDRYEQYF.

Comments on this clone: Other DNA sequences within the sample encode an identical CDR3. The J gene is TRBJ2-5, the V gene TRBV5-1, with a tentative D call TRBD2 (6 bases). This CDR3 spans 14 amino acids. Germline V gene sequence: CDR1 SGHRS, CDR2 YFSETQ. V lost 0 bases, J lost 5 bases, and 11 bases lay in between. The CDR3 protein is CASSLEGGRETQYF. Here the CDR3 DNA reads TGCGCCAGCAGCTTGGAAGGAGGGAGGGAGACCCAGTACTTC.

This chain joins TRBV11-2 and TRBJ2-1, with D tentatively TRBD2 (6 bases). Germline assignment: CDR1 SGHAT and CDR2 FQNNGV. The CDR3 totals 17 residues. V lost 4 bases to trimming and J lost 2 bases, with 18 bases between them. CDR3 bases: TGTGCCAGCAGCTCCGATGGTATCTGGGGGGCCTACAATGAGCAGTTCTTC. This translates into CASSSDGIWGAYNEQFF.

The chain joins TRBV5-6 to TRBJ2-2; D may be TRBD2 (5 bases). This CDR3 is built from 14 residues. Between the trimmed V and J ends, which lost 1 base and 4 bases, there was a span of 8 bases. CDR1 is SGHDT, CDR2 YYEEEE, per germline. CDR3 amino acids: CASSLFRGTGELFF. CDR3 DNA sequence: TGTGCCAGCAGCTTGTTCCGGGGCACCGGGGAGCTGTTTTTT.

CDR3 sequence (DNA): TGTGCCTCGGTAGGGAGGGACACTGAAGCTTTCTTT. Protein product: CASVGRDTEAFF. The rearrangement joins TRBV7-9 to TRBJ1-1; no definite D call. V gave up 11 bases and J gave up 3 bases, with 13 bases separating them. CDR1 SEHNR and CDR2 FQNEAQ come from the germline V gene (reference sequence). There are 12 residues in the CDR3.